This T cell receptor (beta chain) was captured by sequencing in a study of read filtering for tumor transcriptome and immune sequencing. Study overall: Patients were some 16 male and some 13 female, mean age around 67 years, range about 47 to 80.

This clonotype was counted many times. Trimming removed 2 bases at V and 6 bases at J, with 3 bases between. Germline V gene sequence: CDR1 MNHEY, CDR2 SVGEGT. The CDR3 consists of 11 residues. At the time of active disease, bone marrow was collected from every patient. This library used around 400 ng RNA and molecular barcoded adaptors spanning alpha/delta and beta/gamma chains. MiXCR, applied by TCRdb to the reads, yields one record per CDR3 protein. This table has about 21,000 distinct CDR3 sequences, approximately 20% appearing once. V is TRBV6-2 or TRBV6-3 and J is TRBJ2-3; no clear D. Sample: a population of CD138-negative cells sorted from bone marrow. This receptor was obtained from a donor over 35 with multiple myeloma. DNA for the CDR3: TGTGCCAGCAGTTACGCTGATACGCAGTATTTT. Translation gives CASSYADTQYF.